The source of this TCR beta chain is a study of T cell repertoires in cytomegalovirus infection. TCRdb reprocessed the reads with MiXCR, giving one entry per CDR3 protein. The sample has approximately 630,000 distinct CDR3 sequences; 24% are singletons. The germline V gene encodes CDR1 MNHEY and CDR2 SVGEGT. The CDR3 is 11 residues long. Trimming left V 6 bases short and J 10 bases short, with 10 bases between. The chain uses TRBV6-2 or TRBV6-3 and TRBJ2-1; no firm D call. This clonotype originated in a human donor in good health (CMV status not recorded). Some clones in this sample may be carry-over from other donors' samples. Sequences were obtained from CD8+ T cells from PBMCs. CDR3 sequence (DNA): TGTGCCAGCAGCTACAAACGGGAGCAGTTCTTC. Translation gives CASSYKREQFF.